This T cell receptor beta chain was observed in a study of graft-versus-host responses after intestinal transplantation. Study-wide context: Anti-thymocyte globulin induction, then tacrolimus and steroids for around 3 years, went to all recipients. General study results and limits: Patients with graft-donor T cell macrochimerism had high graft-versus-host to host-versus-graft clonal ratios in allografts. The authors found GvH clones in recipient marrow, some appearing first in ileum or blood.

With regard to this clone: Its specificity is unknown.

The table came from immunoSEQ multiplex PCR; TCRdb's copy has only in-frame clones and leaves some out. The table includes under 150,000 clones, approximately 90% detected once. The sample here was unstimulated CD4+ T cells sorted from spleen or lymph node cells, taken before intestinal transplant. This receptor was identified in a human donor who received an intestinal transplant.

The CDR3 spells CASSEPGSVYEQYF. CDR3 bases: TGTGCCAGCAGTGAACCAGGGTCGGTCTACGAGCAGTACTTC. This sequence joins TRBV6-1 and TRBJ2-7; maybe TRBD1 (5 bases). CDR3 length equals 14 residues. Germline-derived CDR1 and CDR2 are MNHNS and SASEGT. V was clipped by 2 bases and J by 3 bases, with 11 bases between them.